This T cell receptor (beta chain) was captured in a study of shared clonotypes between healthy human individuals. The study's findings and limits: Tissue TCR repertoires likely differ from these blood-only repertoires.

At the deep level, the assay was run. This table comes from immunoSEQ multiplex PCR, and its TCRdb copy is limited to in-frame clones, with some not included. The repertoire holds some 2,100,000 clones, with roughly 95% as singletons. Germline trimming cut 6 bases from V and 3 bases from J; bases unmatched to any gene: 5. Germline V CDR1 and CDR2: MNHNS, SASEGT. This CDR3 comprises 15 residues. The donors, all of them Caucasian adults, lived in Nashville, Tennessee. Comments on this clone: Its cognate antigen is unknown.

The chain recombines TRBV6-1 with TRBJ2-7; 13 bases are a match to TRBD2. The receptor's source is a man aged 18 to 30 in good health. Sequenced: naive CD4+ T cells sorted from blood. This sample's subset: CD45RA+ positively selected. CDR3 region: CASSQGLAGDYEQYF. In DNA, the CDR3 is TGTGCCAGCAGCCAAGGACTAGCGGGAGACTACGAGCAGTACTTC.